These 18 T cell receptor beta chains were sequenced from one sample in a study of PD-1 blockade in classical Hodgkin lymphoma (TCRdb year 2020). Receptor amplification or capture employed the immunoSEQ multiplex PCR assay. Entries here come from immuneACCESS through TCRdb and include only in-frame sequences with V and J called. Some clones fail to appear in such tables; in the studies checked, an unresolved V gene covers under half of the shortfall, and the cause of the remainder is unknown. The sample table holds some 38,000 clones, of which about 80% were seen once. Of the sample, 15% to 20% falls within the top ten clones. The time point label of this sample denotes: cycle 2 day 1 (C2D1) of nivolumab. Relapse after autologous stem cell transplantation had occurred in all trial patients, and cohorts A, B and C were distinguished by prior brentuximab vedotin exposure. Source: peripheral blood mononuclear cells (PBMCs), taken before the second cycle of nivolumab. These receptors all come from a human donor with classical Hodgkin lymphoma.

This clone turned up a few times. The V gene is TRBV5-1, the J gene TRBJ2-5, with D tentatively TRBD1 or TRBD2 (5 bases each). The CDR3 totals 15 residues. The germline gives CDR1 SGHRS, CDR2 YFSETQ. V lost 3 bases, J lost 3 bases, and 15 bases lay in between. CDR3 sequence reads: CASSSQFGAEETQYF. CDR3 DNA: TGCGCCAGCAGCTCCCAATTCGGGGCAGAAGAGACCCAGTACTTC.

The chain uses TRBV23-1 and TRBJ1-2, with TRBD1 as a possible D gene (5 bases). Being an ORF, TRBV23-1 has a function that is uncertain. This CDR3 is 15 amino acids long. V was pared by 7 bases and J by 3 bases, with 18 bases between. In nucleotides, the CDR3 is TGCGCCAGCAAGCGACAGATGTCTTCCTACTATGGCTACACCTTC. This encodes CASKRQMSSYYGYTF.

The rearrangement joins TRBV4-2 to TRBJ2-1; no definite D call. There are 15 residues in the CDR3. V lost 1 base to trimming and J lost 0 bases, with 7 bases between them. Germline assignment: CDR1 LGHNA and CDR2 YNFKEQ. The CDR3 loop is CASSQAGGSYNEQFF. The CDR3 bases are TGTGCCAGCAGCCAAGCGGGTGGCTCCTACAATGAGCAGTTCTTC.

The chain is built from TRBV2 and TRBJ2-1; no firm D call. The V end lost 4 bases, the J end lost 8 bases, and 6 bases lay between the germline ends. CDR3 length: 11 amino acids. Per the germline V gene, CDR1 is SNHLY and CDR2 is FYNNEI. CDR3 in amino acids: CASSALYEQFF. CDR3 DNA: TGTGCCAGCAGTGCCCTTTATGAGCAGTTCTTC. Combining the CDR3 with reference TRBV2 and TRBJ2-1 gives the whole variable domain EPEVTQTPSHQVTQMGQEVILRCVPISNHLYFYWYRQILGQKVEFLVSFYNNEISEKSEIFDDQFSVERPDGSNFTLKIRSTKLEDSAMYFCASSALYEQFFGPGTRLTVL.

V gene TRBV11-2 combines with J gene TRBJ2-5; D may match TRBD1 or TRBD2 (5 bases each). Trimming removed 3 bases from V and 2 bases from J, with 7 bases in between. This CDR3 comprises 13 residues. Germline CDR1 and CDR2: SGHAT and FQNNGV. CDR3 DNA sequence: TGTGCCAGCAGCTTTGGGGGACAAGAGACCCAGTACTTC. It yields the protein CASSFGGQETQYF.

This sequence joins TRBV6-1 and TRBJ2-5, with D possibly matching TRBD1 (6 bases). Trimming cost V 8 bases and J 2 bases, with 12 bases left between them. Per the germline V gene, CDR1 is MNHNS and CDR2 is SASEGT. The CDR3 length is 13 residues. The CDR3 is CASLRTAQETQYF. The DNA of the CDR3 is TGTGCCAGCCTCAGGACAGCACAAGAGACCCAGTACTTC.

This chain connects TRBV2 to TRBJ1-3; D not resolved. Germline V gives CDR1 SNHLY, CDR2 FYNNEI. Trimming took 3 bases from V and 4 from J, leaving 10 bases between them. The CDR3 consists of 14 residues. The CDR3 sequence: CASSDQTRGNTIYF. The CDR3 nucleotides read TGTGCCAGCAGTGACCAAACTAGGGGAAACACCATATATTTT.

J is TRBJ2-7 and V is TRBV7-2, with 9 bases matching TRBD1. The CDR3 length is 16 residues. Germline assignment: CDR1 SGHTA and CDR2 FQGNSA. The V gene end was trimmed by 0 bases and the J gene end by 5 bases; junction bases not matched to a gene: 8. CDR3 loop: CASSLALLGQGDEQYF. The DNA of the CDR3 is TGTGCCAGCAGCTTAGCCCTGCTGGGACAGGGTGACGAGCAGTACTTC. The full variable domain, its missing parts supplied by reference TRBV7-2 and TRBJ2-7, is GAGVSQSPSNKVTEKGKDVELRCDPISGHTALYWYRQSLGQGLEFLIYFQGNSAPDKSGLPSDRFSAERTGGSVSTLTIQRTQQEDSAVYLCASSLALLGQGDEQYFGPGTRLTVT.

The chain combines TRBV10-3 with TRBJ2-2; TRBD1 is a possible D gene (6 bases). Germline CDR1 reads ENHRY; CDR2 reads SYGVKD. The CDR3 covers 14 residues. Trimming removed 5 bases from V and 1 base from J, with 8 bases in between. The CDR3 loop reads CAISPDRNTGELFF. The CDR3 DNA is TGTGCCATCAGTCCGGACAGGAACACCGGGGAGCTGTTTTTT.

This sequence joins TRBV5-1 and TRBJ1-5; TRBD1 matches 9 bases. The V gene's germline CDR1 is SGHRS and CDR2 YFSETQ. The V segment lost 1 base and the J segment 0 bases; nucleotides outside the gene matches: 11. There are 19 residues in the CDR3. The CDR3 DNA sequence: TGCGCCAGCAGCTTGAACCCGACAGGGGGGCGGTATAGCAATCAGCCCCAGCATTTT. This codes for CASSLNPTGGRYSNQPQHF.

The chain is built from TRBV6-1 and TRBJ2-3; D not certain. Looked up from germline, CDR1 is MNHNS and CDR2 is SASEGT. Trimming took off 1 base at V and 6 bases at J, with 11 bases between the two ends. The CDR3 consists of 14 residues. CDR3 in amino acids: CASSEVWSSDTQYF. CDR3 DNA sequence: TGTGCCAGCAGTGAAGTCTGGAGCTCCGATACGCAGTATTTT.

This rearrangement joins TRBV27 to TRBJ1-5; tentative D call: TRBD1 (5 bases). CDR1 MNHEY and CDR2 SMNVEV come from the germline V gene (reference sequence). The CDR3 contains 13 residues. V shed 8 bases and J shed 3 bases, with 11 bases lying between them. The CDR3 coding sequence is TGTGCCAGCGCAGGGAGGTACAATCAGCCCCAGCATTTT. Translated, it gives CASAGRYNQPQHF.

The CDR3 DNA reads TGTGCCAGCAATTCGGAAGGTGGGACTGAAGCTTTCTTT. Translating it yields CASNSEGGTEAFF. The chain uses TRBV6-5 and TRBJ1-1; unclear D gene. Germline assignment: CDR1 MNHEY and CDR2 SVGAGI. This CDR3 contains 13 residues. The ends were cut back, 7 bases at V and 5 bases at J, with 14 bases in the middle.

The V gene is TRBV7-2, the J gene TRBJ1-3, with D uncertain. The V and J ends lost 1 base and 8 bases respectively, with 12 bases between them. Germline values: CDR1 SGHTA, CDR2 FQGNSA. CDR3 length: 14 residues. Written as DNA, the CDR3 is TGTGCCAGCAGCTTAGGTCGAGGTTTGGACACCATATATTTT. This gives the protein CASSLGRGLDTIYF.

DNA of the CDR3: TGCGCCAGCAGCTTGGATGGACCCCTCTCCTACAATGAGCAGTTCTTC. Translated: CASSLDGPLSYNEQFF. This chain connects TRBV5-1 to TRBJ2-1; D is unresolved. Germline-derived CDR1 and CDR2 are SGHRS and YFSETQ. This CDR3 contains 16 residues. Trimming left V 0 bases short and J 0 bases short, with 10 bases between.

This rearrangement joins TRBV11-3 to TRBJ2-7; 7 bases line up with TRBD1. This CDR3 spans 14 amino acids. CDR1 SGHNT and CDR2 YENEEA come from the germline V gene. V shed 3 bases and J 0 bases; nucleotides not matched to a gene: 2. The CDR3 loop reads CASSFTGDSYEQYF. The CDR3 DNA reads TGTGCCAGCAGCTTCACAGGGGACTCCTACGAGCAGTACTTC.

The J gene is TRBJ1-2, the V gene TRBV19; 10 positions agree with TRBD1. The length of the CDR3 is 12 residues. Germline CDR1 and CDR2: LNHDA and SQIVND (reference sequence). Trimming took 10 bases from V and 8 from J; bases not matched to a gene: 7. The CDR3 region has the DNA TGTGCCACTCGAGAGACAGGGGGCGGCTACACCTTC. Its translation: CATRETGGGYTF.

Here the CDR3 reads CASSPKEYRITDTQYF. Written as DNA, the CDR3 is TGCGCCAGCAGCCCGAAAGAATACCGGATCACAGATACGCAGTATTTT. V usage is TRBV5-1 and J usage is TRBJ2-3; D gene unclear. V lost 4 bases, J lost 2 bases, and 17 bases lay in between. Per the germline V gene, CDR1 is SGHRS and CDR2 is YFSETQ. The CDR3 runs 16 residues.